The 18 T cell receptor beta chains in this list originate from one sample, sequenced in a study of T cells in Graves' hyperthyroidism and ophthalmopathy (dated by TCRdb to about 2019). Libraries were constructed by multiplex PCR. Instrument used: Illumina HiSeq 2000. Amplification of TCR beta CDR3 regions was carried out from RNA transcripts. The first round of RT-PCR for the TCR CDR3 was performed with the HTBI primer set and the Qiagen OneStep RT-PCR kit. The public reads were quality trimmed at Q25 with fastp and then assembled into clones with MiXCR by TCRdb, keeping productive beta chains. For every CDR3 protein sequence, its rows merge into one entry that carries the most common genes and DNA. The sample has approximately 570,000 distinct CDR3 sequences on record, 20% of them singletons. Approximately 48% of the sample is taken by the ten largest. The sequenced sample consisted of blood. These TCRs come from a man between 35 and 55 years old with Graves' ophthalmopathy.

To note about this clonotype: It may be a read error: a sequence one base away is much more abundant. The chain employs TRBV7-8 and TRBJ1-2; no definite D call. The germline V gene encodes CDR1 SGHVS and CDR2 FQNEAQ. Trimming left V 6 bases short and J 5 bases short, with 10 bases between. The CDR3 is 12 amino acids. CDR3: CASSPLQYGYTF. The DNA of the CDR3 is TGTGCCAGCAGTCCCCTTCAATATGGCTACACCTTC.

Only a few counts were recorded for this clonotype. The chain couples TRBV9 to TRBJ2-2, with 11 bases matching TRBD2. In germline, CDR1 is SGDLS, CDR2 YYNGEE. V was clipped by 0 bases and J by 2 bases; unmatched bases: 6. The CDR3 loop spans 18 amino acids. CDR3 amino acids: CASSVAASGGTNTGELFF. The CDR3 DNA reads TGTGCCAGCAGCGTAGCGGCTAGCGGGGGGACTAACACCGGGGAGCTGTTTTTT.

This clonotype showed up many times. The rearrangement joins TRBV30 to TRBJ1-2; D uncertain. The CDR3 consists of 11 residues. Germline V CDR1 and CDR2: GTSNPN, SVGIG (reference sequence). The germline V and J ends were trimmed by 5 bases and 8 bases, with 12 bases remaining between them. For the CDR3, the DNA is TGTGCCTGGTCGGCCATCGGCGGCTACACCTTC. It translates to CAWSAIGGYTF. Full variable domain (missing parts from reference TRBV30 and TRBJ1-2): SQTIHQWPATLVQPVGSPLSLECTVEGTSNPNLYWYRQAAGRGLQLLFYSVGIGQISSEVPQNLSASRPQDRQFILSSKKLLLSDSGFYLCAWSAIGGYTFGSGTRLTVV.

This clonotype has only a few counts. The chain has TRBV18 and TRBJ2-3; D is unresolved. CDR3 length: 15 residues. Germline V lookup: CDR1 KGHSH, CDR2 LQKENI. V lost 3 bases, J lost 3 bases, and 13 bases lay in between. CDR3 sequence (DNA): TGTGCCAGCTCACCGAACTTGGCGACGACAGATACGCAGTATTTT. It yields the protein CASSPNLATTDTQYF.

This clonotype was picked up many times. The DNA of the CDR3 is TGTGCCTGGACCCTCCCTTCCGAGCAGTACTTC. Translating it yields CAWTLPSEQYF. This chain uses TRBV30 with TRBJ2-7, with D hard to call. The CDR3 totals 11 residues. Trimming stripped 4 bases from V and 6 bases from J, with 10 bases between. CDR1 and CDR2 (germline): GTSNPN, SVGIG (reference sequence).

This clonotype was recorded many times. The chain employs TRBV3-1 and TRBJ1-2; D gene unclear. Trimming left V 1 base short and J 7 bases short, with 4 bases between. The CDR3 has 11 amino acids. In germline, CDR1 is LGHDT, CDR2 YNNKEL (reference sequence). CDR3 residues: CASSQVGGYTF. CDR3 coding DNA: TGTGCCAGCAGCCAAGTCGGTGGCTACACCTTC.

This sequence joins TRBV6-2 or TRBV6-3 and TRBJ2-1, with 16 bases matching TRBD2. The V segment lost 7 bases and the J segment 6 bases; nucleotides outside the gene matches: 15. This CDR3 is 19 amino acids long. Germline lookup yields CDR1 MNHEY and CDR2 SVGEGT. This CDR3 reads CASKGALGTSGGAANEQFF. The CDR3 DNA reads as TGTGCCAGCAAGGGCGCGTTAGGGACTAGCGGGGGGGCGGCCAATGAGCAGTTCTTC.

This clonotype was found a few times. This chain joins TRBV6-1 and TRBJ2-7; tentative D call: TRBD1 (6 bases). V shed 3 bases and J shed 3 bases, with 24 bases lying between them. This CDR3 is 18 amino acids long. CDR1 is MNHNS and CDR2 is SASEGT in the germline V gene. As DNA, the CDR3 is TGTGCCAGCAGTGAGGTGTGGTGGGGGACAATTGACGGCTACGAGCAGTACTTC. This translates into CASSEVWWGTIDGYEQYF.

This clonotype was recorded a few times. This chain links TRBV9 with TRBJ1-1; a weak D match, TRBD1 (5 bases). Germline lookup yields CDR1 SGDLS and CDR2 YYNGEE. V dropped 3 bases and J dropped 6 bases, with 12 bases sitting between them. The CDR3 consists of 13 residues. The chain's CDR3 is CASSGGGVPEAFF. CDR3 in DNA: TGTGCCAGCAGCGGGGGGGGGGTCCCTGAAGCTTTCTTT.

The J gene is TRBJ2-3, the V gene TRBV13; the D is unclear. Germline CDR1 is PRHDT and CDR2 is FYEKMQ (reference sequence). CDR3 size: 15 residues. V lost 5 bases and J 1 base, leaving 13 bases between the germline ends. DNA of the CDR3: TGTGCCAGCAGCCCCCTGGGCCTAGGCACAGATACGCAGTATTTT. Encoded protein: CASSPLGLGTDTQYF.

The gene calls are TRBV6-1 and TRBJ2-6; D not resolved. Germline V gene lookup returns CDR1 MNHNS and CDR2 SASEGT. V was shortened by 2 bases and J by 0 bases, with 8 bases between the two germline ends. The CDR3 spans 16 residues. CDR3 residues: CASSEWESSGANVLTF. In nucleotides, the CDR3 is TGTGCCAGCAGTGAATGGGAAAGCTCTGGGGCCAACGTCCTGACTTTC.

This rearrangement joins TRBV12-3 or TRBV12-4 to TRBJ1-1; no reliable D call. The CDR3 length is 15 residues. V lost 7 bases to trimming and J lost 0 bases, with 15 bases between them. The CDR3 sequence: CASTPPPRLNTEAFF. The CDR3 coding sequence is TGTGCCAGCACCCCCCCGCCCCGGTTGAACACTGAAGCTTTCTTT.

The rearrangement joins TRBV19 to TRBJ1-1, with D possibly being TRBD1 (5 bases). The CDR3 runs to 17 residues. CDR1 is LNHDA, CDR2 SQIVND, per germline (reference sequence). With 4 bases removed from V and 1 base from J, the gap between germline ends came to 19 bases. CDR3 region: CASSRSWGGVSNTEAFF. The CDR3 DNA sequence: TGTGCCAGTAGTAGGAGTTGGGGGGGGGTCTCGAACACTGAAGCTTTCTTT. The whole variable domain, filled in from reference TRBV19 and TRBJ1-1, reads DGGITQSPKYLFRKEGQNVTLSCEQNLNHDAMYWYRQDPGQGLRLIYYSQIVNDFQKGDIAEGYSVSREKKESFPLTVTSAQKNPTAFYLCASSRSWGGVSNTEAFFGQGTRLTVV.

The J gene is TRBJ2-1, the V gene TRBV4-3; TRBD2 aligns across 9 bases. V lost 0 bases, J lost 7 bases, and 10 bases stayed unmatched. The CDR3 consists of 17 residues. The germline gives CDR1 LGHNA, CDR2 YSLEER. In nucleotides, the CDR3 is TGCGCCAGCAGCCAAGATCGTTTACCAGCGGGAGGAAATGAGCAGTTCTTC. Its protein is CASSQDRLPAGGNEQFF.

Details on this clonotype: The germline gene is not matched at one end of the junction; a read error may be the cause. This chain uses TRBV6-5 with TRBJ1-3; 7 nucleotides match TRBD1. Germline CDR1 and CDR2: MNHEY and SVGAGI. The length of the CDR3 is 15 residues. CDR3 DNA: TGTGCCAGCAGTTACTCTGCAGGGGGTGGAAACATCATATATTTT. It is translated as CASSYSAGGGNIIYF.

This clonotype was seen repeatedly, ten times or more. CDR3 DNA sequence: TGCGCCAGCACCAAAGAAGGACACCCTGGGTCTAACTACGAGCAGTACTTC. The encoded protein is CASTKEGHPGSNYEQYF. The V gene is TRBV5-1, the J gene TRBJ2-7, with D perhaps TRBD1 (5 bases). The CDR3 is 17 residues long. Trimming shortened V by 6 bases and J by 3 bases, and 25 bases separated the two germline ends. Germline loops: CDR1 SGHRS, CDR2 YFSETQ.

The chain couples TRBV5-1 to TRBJ2-1; TRBD2 matches at 9 bases. The trim removed 1 base at V and 1 base at J, leaving 9 bases unmatched. The germline V gene encodes CDR1 SGHRS and CDR2 YFSETQ. The CDR3 sequence is 18 residues long. This CDR3 reads CASSLFAGGPGSYNEQFF. CDR3 bases: TGCGCCAGCAGCTTGTTCGCGGGGGGGCCCGGGTCCTACAATGAGCAGTTCTTC.

The CDR3 nucleotides read TGTGCCAGCAGCCAAGGTTCCCCGGACAATGAGCAGTTCTTC. Encoded protein: CASSQGSPDNEQFF. The V call is TRBV4-2, the J call TRBJ2-1; D remains unclear. The CDR3 totals 14 residues. V gave up 1 base and J gave up 5 bases, with 9 bases separating them. The germline gives CDR1 LGHNA, CDR2 YNFKEQ.